The sequence of this T cell receptor (beta chain) was determined in a study of shared clonotypes between healthy human individuals. About the study: The people who gave samples were a couple of women and a few men aged 18 to 49. Whole-study results and caveats: Naive subsets usually exceeded memory subsets in estimated richness.

It was 200 to 250 ng DNA, around 33,000 T cell genomes, that sorted-subset replicate PCRs used. Clones were read by immunoSEQ multiplex PCR, and TCRdb kept only the in-frame ones, dropping some. Of 2 million to 2.5 million clones in the sample, around 95% were seen once. This CDR3 is built from 12 residues. Trimming took 3 bases from V and 5 from J, leaving 7 bases between them. CDR1 is MNHNS, CDR2 SASEGT, per germline. Points on this clone: Its antigen is currently unknown.

The chain employs TRBV6-1 and TRBJ2-5; D gene unclear. Sequences were obtained from naive CD4+ T cells sorted from blood. Sample subset: CD45RA+ positively selected. This TCR was recovered from a man aged 18 to 35 in good health. Here the CDR3 reads CASSDEWETQYF. Here the CDR3 DNA reads TGTGCCAGCAGTGATGAGTGGGAGACCCAGTACTTC.